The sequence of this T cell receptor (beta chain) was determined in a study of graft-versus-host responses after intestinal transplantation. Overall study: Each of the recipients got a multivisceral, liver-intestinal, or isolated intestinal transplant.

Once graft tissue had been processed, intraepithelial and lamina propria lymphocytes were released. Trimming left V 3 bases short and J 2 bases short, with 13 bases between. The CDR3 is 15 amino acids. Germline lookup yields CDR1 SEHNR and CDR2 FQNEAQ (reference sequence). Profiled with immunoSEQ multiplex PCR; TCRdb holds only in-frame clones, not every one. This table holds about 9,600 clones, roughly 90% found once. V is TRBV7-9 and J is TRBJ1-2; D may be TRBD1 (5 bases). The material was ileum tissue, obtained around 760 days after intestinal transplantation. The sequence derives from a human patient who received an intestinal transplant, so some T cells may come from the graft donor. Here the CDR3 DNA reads TGTGCCAGCAGCTTTACATTGACAGACAACTATGGCTACACCTTC. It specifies CASSFTLTDNYGYTF.